The TCR beta chain under discussion was sequenced for a study of sequential checkpoint blockade in melanoma. Study details: After both sequences, patients received maintenance nivolumab.

This table comes from immunoSEQ multiplex PCR, and its TCRdb copy is limited to in-frame clones, with some not included. The sample lists about 21,000 clones, 25% to 35% occurring once. CDR3 length: 15 residues. V gave up 6 bases and J gave up 0 bases, with 11 bases separating them. Germline V gene sequence: CDR1 MNHGY, CDR2 SAAAGT. Treatment reported: randomized to nivolumab then ipilimumab (arm A) or the reverse (arm B). The sequence came from a human donor with melanoma. V and J are TRBV6-8 and TRBJ2-2; D is possibly TRBD2 (6 bases). The specimen was tumor tissue (inferred from file names), collected from a patient given nivolumab and ipilimumab in sequence. The CDR3 loop reads CASSLGLSNTGELFF. The CDR3 region has the DNA TGTGCCAGCAGCCTGGGACTTTCGAACACCGGGGAGCTGTTTTTT.